Presented here are 12 T cell receptor beta chains from one specimen sequenced in a study of T cells in Graves' hyperthyroidism and ophthalmopathy. Amplification of TCR beta CDR3 regions used RNA as the template. The HTBI primer set drove a first-round RT-PCR of the TCR CDR3. TCRdb re-called the multiplex PCR reads through MiXCR, storing one row per CDR3 protein. The profile shows about 350,000 distinct CDR3 sequences, about 18% of them singletons. Sequenced input: blood. Receptors originate from a woman in her 30s with Graves' hyperthyroidism that later progressed to Graves' ophthalmopathy.

This clonotype was seen more than once but under ten times. Just one base apart from a much larger clone, this may be a read error. The chain couples TRBV2 to TRBJ2-7; no clear D gene. This CDR3 has 13 residues. CDR1 is SNHLY, CDR2 FYNNEI, per germline. The CDR3 DNA is TGTGCCAGCAGTGTGAGCAGGTCCTACGAGCAGTGCTTC. Translation: CASSVSRSYEQCF.

This chain connects TRBV6-1 to TRBJ2-2, with 7 bases that match TRBD2. The V gene's germline CDR1 is MNHNS and CDR2 SASEGT. This CDR3 region has 14 residues. V was clipped by 4 bases and J by 5 bases; unmatched bases: 4. The CDR3 loop is CASSGTRVTGELFF. CDR3 DNA: TGTGCCAGCAGTGGGACTAGGGTAACCGGGGAGCTGTTTTTT.

The table lists this clonotype with many counts. The chain is built from TRBV29-1 and TRBJ2-5, with 9 bases matching TRBD1. CDR3 length equals 18 residues. J was trimmed by 4 bases and V by 3 bases; bases with no gene match: 18. Germline loops: CDR1 SQVTM, CDR2 ANQGSEA. CDR3 in amino acids: CSVDGSYRDREIGETQYF. The CDR3 DNA follows: TGCAGCGTTGACGGGTCTTACCGGGACAGGGAAATCGGAGAGACCCAGTACTTC.

This clonotype was counted between two and nine times. CDR3 DNA: TGTGCCAGTAGTATACCATTGGCCGCCTATGGCTACACCTTC. It encodes CASSIPLAAYGYTF. This sequence joins TRBV19 and TRBJ1-2, with no clear D. Germline CDR1 is LNHDA and CDR2 is SQIVND (reference sequence). The CDR3 is 14 amino acids. Trimming pared 2 bases from V and 4 bases from J, leaving 11 bases between.

With regard to this clonotype: One end of the junction fails to match germline, which may point to a read error. The rearrangement uses TRBV6-6 and TRBJ2-2; D not resolved. The germline CDR1 and CDR2 sequences are MNHNY and SVGAGI (reference sequence). The length of the CDR3 is 16 residues. CDR3 in DNA: TGTGCCAGCAGTTACTCCGCTTACATGAACGCCGGGGAGCTGTTTTTT. Translated, it gives CASSYSAYMNAGELFF.

Concerning this clonotype: A much larger clone differs by one base, so this may be a read error. The rearrangement joins TRBV15 to TRBJ2-5; TRBD1 might be the D (6 bases). CDR1 and CDR2 (germline): LNHNV, YYDKDF (reference sequence). CDR3 length: 15 residues. CDR3 region: CASSREGQREETQYF. The CDR3 nucleotides are TGTGCCTCCAGCAGAGAAGGACAGAGGGAAGAGACCCAGTACTTC.

This clonotype was counted only a few times. This sequence joins TRBV20-1 and TRBJ2-7, with D possibly TRBD2 on 6 matching bases. CDR3 length: 13 residues. The germline V gene encodes CDR1 DFQATT and CDR2 SNEGSKA (reference sequence). V was shortened by 5 bases and J by 3 bases, with 14 bases between the two germline ends. In DNA form, the CDR3 reads TGCAGTGCTCACGGGACGGGAGTCTACGAGCAGTACTTC. Protein product: CSAHGTGVYEQYF.

The sample holds many counts of this clonotype. The J gene is TRBJ2-1, the V gene TRBV28; TRBD1 might be the D (6 bases). Deletions cut 5 bases from V and 7 bases from J, with 18 bases between. The CDR3 has 15 amino acids. The germline gives CDR1 MDHEN, CDR2 SYDVKM. CDR3 residues: CASSPPLTGFNEQFF. The DNA of the CDR3 is TGTGCCAGCAGTCCCCCCTTGACAGGTTTTAATGAGCAGTTCTTC. Full variable domain (outside the CDR3, taken from reference TRBV28 and TRBJ2-1): DVKVTQSSRYLVKRTGEKVFLECVQDMDHENMFWYRQDPGLGLRLIYFSYDVKMKEKGDIPEGYSVSREKKERFSLILESASTNQTSMYLCASSPPLTGFNEQFFGPGTRLTVL.

This clonotype was seen many times. The V and J genes are TRBV30 and TRBJ2-3; TRBD1 matches 8 bases. Germline loops: CDR1 GTSNPN, CDR2 SVGIG (reference sequence). This CDR3 contains 15 residues. The CDR3 region has the DNA TGTGCTTTCCGGGACAGGTCGGCCCGGGCAGATACGCAGTATTTT. As protein: CAFRDRSARADTQYF.

Ten or more counts support this clonotype. The V call is TRBV20-1, the J call TRBJ2-5; a possible D gene is TRBD1 (5 bases). CDR1 and CDR2 (germline): DFQATT, SNEGSKA (reference sequence). The CDR3 runs to 14 residues. V lost 1 base, J lost 5 bases, and 14 bases lay in between. The CDR3 here is CSARAQGLRETQYF. In DNA, the CDR3 is TGCAGTGCTAGAGCCCAGGGTTTGAGGGAGACCCAGTACTTC.

This rearrangement joins TRBV11-2 to TRBJ1-4; the match to TRBD1 covers 7 bases. Germline V gene sequence: CDR1 SGHAT, CDR2 FQNNGV. The CDR3 runs to 18 residues. Trimming at V came to 2 bases and at J to 8 bases, leaving 17 bases not matched to a gene. CDR3 in DNA: TGTGCCAGCAGCTTATTTGGCAACAGGGACAGCAAAGGGGAAAAACTGTTTTTT. Translation gives CASSLFGNRDSKGEKLFF.

A few counts support this clonotype. This may stem from a read error, because a much larger clone lies one nucleotide away. The chain recombines TRBV6-1 with TRBJ1-2, with a possible D match to TRBD1 (6 bases). This CDR3 is 13 amino acids long. CDR1 is MNHNS and CDR2 is SASEGT in the germline V gene. Trimming left V 7 bases short and J 9 bases short, with 18 bases between. The CDR3 is CASTDHTGSSYTF. As DNA, the CDR3 is TGTGCCAGCACGGATCACACAGGGTCTAGCTACACCTTC.